This T cell receptor (beta chain) was recorded in a study of regulatory T cells in long-lasting Graves disease. With respect to this clonotype: Its specificity is not known.

As to time point: newly diagnosed GD, antithyroid drugs for less than 3 months. The authors made the TCR library using RNA they extracted from PBMCs. The TCR beta library used iRepertoire HTBI primers with Arm-PCR amplification of CDR3. TCRdb reprocessed the multiplex PCR reads via MiXCR and lists one record per CDR3 protein. The data show 200,000 to 250,000 distinct CDR3 sequences, around a fifth seen once. This CDR3 contains 17 residues. Trimming removed 2 bases from V and 4 bases from J; junction bases left unmatched: 7. Germline V lookup: CDR1 SGHVS, CDR2 FNYEAQ. General study findings and limits: TRBV28, TRBJ1-2 and TRBJ2-5 were favored in persistent disease.

The same specimen was also included in a second study, on T cells in Graves' hyperthyroidism and ophthalmopathy.

This sample comprised peripheral blood mononuclear cells (PBMCs), obtained at new diagnosis, from a patient treated with antithyroid drugs. V gene TRBV7-6 combines with J gene TRBJ2-2; 10 nucleotides align to TRBD1. The clonotype comes from a woman under 40 with Graves disease. This CDR3 reads CASSLPPGQGPTGELFF. Here the CDR3 DNA reads TGTGCCAGCAGCTTACCGCCGGGACAGGGGCCCACCGGGGAGCTGTTTTTT.